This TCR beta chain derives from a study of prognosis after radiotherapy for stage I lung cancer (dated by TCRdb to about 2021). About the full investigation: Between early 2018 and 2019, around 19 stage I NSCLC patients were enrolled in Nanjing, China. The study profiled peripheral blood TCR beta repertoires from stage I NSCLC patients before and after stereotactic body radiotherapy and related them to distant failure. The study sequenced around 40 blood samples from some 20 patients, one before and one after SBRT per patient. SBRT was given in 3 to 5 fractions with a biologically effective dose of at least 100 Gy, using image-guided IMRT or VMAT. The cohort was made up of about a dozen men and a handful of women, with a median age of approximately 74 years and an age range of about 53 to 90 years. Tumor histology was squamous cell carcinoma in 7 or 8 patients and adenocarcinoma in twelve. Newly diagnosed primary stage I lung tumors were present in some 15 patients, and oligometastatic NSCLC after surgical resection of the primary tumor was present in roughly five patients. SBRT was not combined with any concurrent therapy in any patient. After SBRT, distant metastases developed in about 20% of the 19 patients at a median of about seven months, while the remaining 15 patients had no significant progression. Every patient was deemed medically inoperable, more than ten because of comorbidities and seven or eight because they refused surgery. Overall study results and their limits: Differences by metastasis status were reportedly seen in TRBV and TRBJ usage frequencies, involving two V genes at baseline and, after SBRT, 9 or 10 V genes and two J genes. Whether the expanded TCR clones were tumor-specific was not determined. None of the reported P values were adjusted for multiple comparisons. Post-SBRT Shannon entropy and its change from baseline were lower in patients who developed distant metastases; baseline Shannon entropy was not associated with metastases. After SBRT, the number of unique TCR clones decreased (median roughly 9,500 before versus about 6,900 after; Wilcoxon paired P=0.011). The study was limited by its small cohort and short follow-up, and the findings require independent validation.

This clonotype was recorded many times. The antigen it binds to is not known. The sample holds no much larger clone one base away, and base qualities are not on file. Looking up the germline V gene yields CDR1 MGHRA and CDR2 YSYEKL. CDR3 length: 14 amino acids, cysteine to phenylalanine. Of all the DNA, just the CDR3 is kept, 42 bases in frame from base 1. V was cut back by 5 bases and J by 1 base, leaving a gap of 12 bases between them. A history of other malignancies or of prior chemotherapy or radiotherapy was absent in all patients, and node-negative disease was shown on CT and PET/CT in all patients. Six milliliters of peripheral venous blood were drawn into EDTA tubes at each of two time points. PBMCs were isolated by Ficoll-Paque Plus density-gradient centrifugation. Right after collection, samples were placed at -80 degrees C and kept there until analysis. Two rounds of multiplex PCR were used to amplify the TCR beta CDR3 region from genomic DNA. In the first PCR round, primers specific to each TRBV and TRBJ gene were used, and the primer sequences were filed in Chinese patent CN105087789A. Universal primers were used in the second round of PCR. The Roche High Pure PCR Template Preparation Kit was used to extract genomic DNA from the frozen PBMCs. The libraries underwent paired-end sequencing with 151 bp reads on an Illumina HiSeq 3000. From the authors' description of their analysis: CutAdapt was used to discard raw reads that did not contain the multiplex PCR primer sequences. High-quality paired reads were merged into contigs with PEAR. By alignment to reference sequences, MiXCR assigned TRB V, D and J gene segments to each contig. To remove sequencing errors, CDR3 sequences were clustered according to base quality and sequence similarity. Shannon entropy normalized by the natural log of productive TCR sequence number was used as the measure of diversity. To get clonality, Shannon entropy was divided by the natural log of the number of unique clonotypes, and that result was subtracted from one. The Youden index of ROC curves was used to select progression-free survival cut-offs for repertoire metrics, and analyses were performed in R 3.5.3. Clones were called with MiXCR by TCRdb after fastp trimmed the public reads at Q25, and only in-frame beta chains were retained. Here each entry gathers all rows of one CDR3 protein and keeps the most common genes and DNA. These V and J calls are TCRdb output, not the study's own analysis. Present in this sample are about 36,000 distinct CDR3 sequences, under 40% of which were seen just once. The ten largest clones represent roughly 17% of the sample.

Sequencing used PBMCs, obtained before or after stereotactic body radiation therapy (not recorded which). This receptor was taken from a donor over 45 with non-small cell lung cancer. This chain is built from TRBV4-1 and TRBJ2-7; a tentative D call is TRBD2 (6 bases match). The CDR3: CASSNLGGSYEQYF. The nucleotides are TGCGCCAGCAGCAATCTCGGAGGGTCCTACGAGCAGTACTTC.